This is a list of T cell receptor beta chains from one sample in a study of glioma-infiltrating T cells. One entry per CDR3 protein results from TCRdb running MiXCR on the multiplex PCR reads. The data show approximately 120,000 distinct CDR3 sequences, under 30% seen once. Source material: glioma tissue, nonneoplastic brain tissue, or PBMCs (not recorded which). The source of these receptors is a human donor with low-grade glioma or glioblastoma, undergoing nonglioma brain surgery, or in good health (not recorded which). Both conserved end residues are part of each CDR3. Each record gives: clone size, D gene, J gene, V gene, CDR3 protein, CDR3 DNA. A D gene is named only where the DNA matches it firmly. Only some rows state a clone size, as once, few, many or a class for expanded clones.

clone_size: many; d_call: TRBD2; j_call: TRBJ2-1; v_call: TRBV5-1; cdr3_aa: CASRTSGGNEQFF; cdr3_nt: TGCGCCAGCCGGACTAGCGGTGGGAATGAGCAGTTCTTC
clone_size: many; d_call: TRBD1; j_call: TRBJ2-7; v_call: TRBV12-3/TRBV12-4; cdr3_aa: CASSRTGVSYEQYF; cdr3_nt: TGTGCCAGCAGCAGGACAGGGGTCTCCTACGAGCAGTACTTC
clone_size: -; d_call: -; j_call: TRBJ1-2; v_call: TRBV7-9; cdr3_aa: CASSWQSYGYTF; cdr3_nt: TGTGCCAGCAGCTGGCAGAGCTATGGCTACACCTTC
clone_size: many; d_call: -; j_call: TRBJ2-1; v_call: TRBV7-2; cdr3_aa: CASSFKRDNEQFF; cdr3_nt: TGTGCCAGCAGCTTCAAGCGAGACAATGAGCAGTTCTTC
clone_size: many; d_call: TRBD1; j_call: TRBJ1-2; v_call: TRBV11-1; cdr3_aa: CASSSEDRIYGYTF; cdr3_nt: TGTGCCAGCAGCTCGGAGGACAGGATCTATGGCTACACCTTC
clone_size: many; d_call: TRBD2; j_call: TRBJ2-1; v_call: TRBV6-1; cdr3_aa: CASSYLAGPNNEQFF; cdr3_nt: TGTGCCAGCAGTTATTTAGCGGGACCTAACAATGAGCAGTTCTTC
clone_size: many; d_call: -; j_call: TRBJ1-1; v_call: TRBV14; cdr3_aa: CASSLDRITHGAFF; cdr3_nt: TGTGCCAGCAGTCTTGACCGGATCACCCATGGAGCTTTCTTT
clone_size: -; d_call: -; j_call: TRBJ2-1; v_call: TRBV3-1; cdr3_aa: CASSPETGTLTDEQFF; cdr3_nt: TGTGCCAGCAGCCCCGAGACAGGTACCCTAACGGATGAGCAGTTCTTC
clone_size: many; d_call: -; j_call: TRBJ2-7; v_call: TRBV6-2/TRBV6-3; cdr3_aa: CASSYGQTGKEQYF; cdr3_nt: TGTGCCAGCAGTTACGGACAGACCGGAAAAGAGCAGTACTTC
clone_size: many; d_call: -; j_call: TRBJ2-6; v_call: TRBV28; cdr3_aa: CASRENGANVLTF; cdr3_nt: TGTGCCAGCAGGGAAAATGGGGCCAACGTCCTGACTTTC
clone_size: -; d_call: TRBD1; j_call: TRBJ2-7; v_call: TRBV29-1; cdr3_aa: CSVEDGSRTGRTYEQYF; cdr3_nt: TGCAGCGTTGAAGATGGTTCGAGGACAGGGAGAACCTACGAGCAGTACTTC
clone_size: many; d_call: TRBD2; j_call: TRBJ2-1; v_call: TRBV6-2/TRBV6-3; cdr3_aa: CASRDRGTSGRRAYNEQFF; cdr3_nt: TGTGCCAGCAGAGACCGCGGGACTAGCGGGAGAAGGGCCTACAATGAGCAGTTCTTC
clone_size: few; d_call: TRBD2; j_call: TRBJ2-1; v_call: TRBV9; cdr3_aa: CASSLLSSGSSYNEQFF; cdr3_nt: TGTGCCAGCAGCCTCCTCTCTAGCGGAAGCTCCTACAATGAGCAGTTCTTC
clone_size: many; d_call: TRBD1; j_call: TRBJ1-2; v_call: TRBV27; cdr3_aa: CASSFGDSRYGYTF; cdr3_nt: TGTGCCAGCAGTTTTGGGGACAGCCGCTATGGCTACACCTTC
clone_size: many; d_call: -; j_call: TRBJ1-1; v_call: TRBV7-9; cdr3_aa: CASSLVAANTEAFF; cdr3_nt: TGTGCCAGCAGTTTGGTCGCAGCGAACACTGAAGCTTTCTTT
clone_size: -; d_call: -; j_call: TRBJ1-2; v_call: TRBV10-3; cdr3_aa: CAISEAGQRIYGYTF; cdr3_nt: TGTGCCATCAGTGAAGCCGGACAGAGAATCTATGGCTACACCTTC
clone_size: many; d_call: -; j_call: TRBJ2-7; v_call: TRBV20-1; cdr3_aa: CSADDYTRYEQYF; cdr3_nt: TGCAGTGCTGACGATTACACTCGCTACGAGCAGTACTTC
clone_size: few; d_call: -; j_call: TRBJ1-2; v_call: TRBV19; cdr3_aa: CASSRNSGTANYGYTF; cdr3_nt: TGTGCCAGTAGTCGAAATTCCGGGACGGCGAACTATGGCTACACCTTC
clone_size: many; d_call: -; j_call: TRBJ2-2; v_call: TRBV28; cdr3_aa: CASPGRDTGELFF; cdr3_nt: TGTGCCAGCCCCGGCAGGGACACCGGGGAGCTGTTTTTT
clone_size: many; d_call: -; j_call: TRBJ2-1; v_call: TRBV18; cdr3_aa: CASSPPRGESHNEQFF; cdr3_nt: TGTGCCAGCTCACCACCTAGGGGTGAGTCCCACAATGAGCAGTTCTTC
clone_size: -; d_call: -; j_call: TRBJ1-5; v_call: TRBV11-3; cdr3_aa: CASSPAGINQPQHF; cdr3_nt: TGTGCCAGCAGTCCCGCGGGAATCAATCAGCCCCAGCATTTT
clone_size: few; d_call: TRBD1; j_call: TRBJ1-5; v_call: TRBV12-3/TRBV12-4; cdr3_aa: CASSLAPGGTQPQHF; cdr3_nt: TGTGCCAGCAGTTTAGCTCCAGGGGGAACTCAGCCCCAGCATTTT
clone_size: many; d_call: -; j_call: TRBJ2-1; v_call: TRBV4-2; cdr3_aa: CASSQIQVNEQFF; cdr3_nt: TGTGCCAGCAGCCAGATTCAGGTGAATGAGCAGTTCTTC
clone_size: -; d_call: -; j_call: TRBJ1-1; v_call: TRBV29-1; cdr3_aa: CSVEVRSGSEAFF; cdr3_nt: TGCAGCGTTGAAGTGAGGTCAGGCTCTGAAGCTTTCTTT
clone_size: few; d_call: -; j_call: TRBJ1-1; v_call: TRBV6-2/TRBV6-3; cdr3_aa: CASSDQGTTEALF; cdr3_nt: TGTGCCAGCAGTGACCAGGGAACAACTGAAGCTCTCTTT
clone_size: many; d_call: -; j_call: TRBJ2-7; v_call: TRBV27; cdr3_aa: CASSPRTVGEQYF; cdr3_nt: TGTGCCAGCAGTCCACGGACAGTGGGGGAGCAGTACTTC
clone_size: many; d_call: TRBD2; j_call: TRBJ2-1; v_call: TRBV20-1; cdr3_aa: CSARDTAGERYNEQFF; cdr3_nt: TGCAGTGCTAGAGATACGGCGGGAGAGCGCTACAATGAGCAGTTCTTC
clone_size: -; d_call: -; j_call: TRBJ1-1; v_call: TRBV27; cdr3_aa: CASSLKTELANTEAFF; cdr3_nt: TGTGCCAGCAGTTTAAAGACAGAACTAGCAAACACTGAAGCTTTCTTT
clone_size: -; d_call: -; j_call: TRBJ1-2; v_call: TRBV19; cdr3_aa: CASTNGIYSFVANYGYTF; cdr3_nt: TGTGCCAGTACCAACGGGATCTATAGTTTTGTCGCTAACTATGGCTACACCTTC
clone_size: many; d_call: -; j_call: TRBJ2-5; v_call: TRBV12-3/TRBV12-4; cdr3_aa: CASSHGARERETQYF; cdr3_nt: TGTGCCAGCAGTCACGGGGCCAGGGAGCGAGAGACCCAGTACTTC
clone_size: -; d_call: -; j_call: TRBJ2-3; v_call: TRBV20-1; cdr3_aa: CSARGRRADTQYF; cdr3_nt: TGTAGTGCTAGAGGACGAAGAGCAGATACGCAGTATTTT
clone_size: few; d_call: -; j_call: TRBJ2-7; v_call: TRBV29-1; cdr3_aa: CSVEDSSYEQYF; cdr3_nt: TGCAGCGTTGAGGATAGCTCCTACGAGCAGTACTTC
clone_size: few; d_call: -; j_call: TRBJ1-5; v_call: TRBV4-1; cdr3_aa: CASSQDIRGTQHF; cdr3_nt: TGCGCCAGCAGCCAAGATATCCGCGGGACCCAGCATTTT
clone_size: few; d_call: -; j_call: TRBJ1-2; v_call: TRBV9; cdr3_aa: CASSAIGGYTF; cdr3_nt: TGTGCCAGCAGCGCTATCGGCGGCTACACCTTC
clone_size: many; d_call: -; j_call: TRBJ2-3; v_call: TRBV24-1; cdr3_aa: CATSDLDFRHTDTQYF; cdr3_nt: TGTGCCACCAGTGATTTGGACTTCAGACACACAGATACGCAGTATTTT
clone_size: many; d_call: -; j_call: TRBJ1-2; v_call: TRBV3-1; cdr3_aa: CASSQDGKYRRGYTF; cdr3_nt: TGTGCCAGCAGCCAAGATGGCAAGTACCGGCGAGGCTACACCTTC
clone_size: many; d_call: -; j_call: TRBJ2-1; v_call: TRBV18; cdr3_aa: CASSQLANEQFF; cdr3_nt: TGTGCCAGCTCTCAACTAGCCAATGAGCAGTTCTTC
clone_size: -; d_call: -; j_call: TRBJ2-3; v_call: TRBV20-1; cdr3_aa: CSAGLGAGGDTDTQYF; cdr3_nt: TGCAGTGCTGGATTAGGGGCTGGCGGGGACACAGATACGCAGTATTTT
clone_size: many; d_call: -; j_call: TRBJ2-1; v_call: TRBV14; cdr3_aa: CASSQGLVSSYNEQFF; cdr3_nt: TGTGCCAGCAGCCAAGGACTTGTGAGCTCCTACAATGAGCAGTTCTTC
clone_size: once; d_call: -; j_call: TRBJ2-5; v_call: TRBV9; cdr3_aa: CASSVDETQYF; cdr3_nt: TGTGCCAGCAGCGTAGACGAGACCCAGTACTTC
clone_size: many; d_call: -; j_call: TRBJ2-5; v_call: TRBV29-1; cdr3_aa: CSGSAGGETQYF; cdr3_nt: TGCAGCGGGTCGGCGGGCGGAGAGACCCAGTACTTC
clone_size: -; d_call: -; j_call: TRBJ2-7; v_call: TRBV20-1; cdr3_aa: CSARTRDYEQYF; cdr3_nt: TGCAGTGCCCGGACAAGAGACTACGAGCAGTACTTC
clone_size: many; d_call: TRBD1; j_call: TRBJ1-2; v_call: TRBV29-1; cdr3_aa: CSVEGQGSGYGYTF; cdr3_nt: TGCAGCGTTGAGGGACAGGGAAGCGGCTATGGCTACACCTTC
clone_size: many; d_call: -; j_call: TRBJ1-3; v_call: TRBV3-1; cdr3_aa: CASSQAGSSSSGNTIYF; cdr3_nt: TGTGCCAGCAGCCAAGCGGGCAGCTCCAGCTCTGGAAACACCATATATTTT
clone_size: many; d_call: -; j_call: TRBJ1-5; v_call: TRBV7-2; cdr3_aa: CASSLVEGSNQPQHF; cdr3_nt: TGTGCCAGCAGCTTAGTAGAGGGAAGCAATCAGCCCCAGCATTTT
clone_size: many; d_call: -; j_call: TRBJ2-3; v_call: TRBV2; cdr3_aa: CASSPDWSTDTQYF; cdr3_nt: TGTGCCAGCAGCCCCGACTGGAGCACAGATACGCAGTATTTT
clone_size: -; d_call: TRBD1; j_call: TRBJ2-5; v_call: TRBV5-1; cdr3_aa: CASSWGQGTGETQYF; cdr3_nt: TGCGCCAGCAGCTGGGGACAGGGGACTGGCGAGACCCAGTACTTC
clone_size: many; d_call: TRBD1; j_call: TRBJ1-2; v_call: TRBV11-2; cdr3_aa: CASSPWTGMGGYTF; cdr3_nt: TGTGCCAGCAGCCCTTGGACAGGCATGGGGGGCTACACCTTC
clone_size: -; d_call: -; j_call: TRBJ2-5; v_call: TRBV29-1; cdr3_aa: CSVVRGVSQETQYF; cdr3_nt: TGCAGCGTTGTGCGGGGTGTTTCCCAAGAGACCCAGTACTTC
clone_size: many; d_call: -; j_call: TRBJ2-5; v_call: TRBV24-1; cdr3_aa: CATSDTRDGYQETQYF; cdr3_nt: TGTGCCACCAGTGACACCCGGGACGGGTACCAAGAGACCCAGTACTTC